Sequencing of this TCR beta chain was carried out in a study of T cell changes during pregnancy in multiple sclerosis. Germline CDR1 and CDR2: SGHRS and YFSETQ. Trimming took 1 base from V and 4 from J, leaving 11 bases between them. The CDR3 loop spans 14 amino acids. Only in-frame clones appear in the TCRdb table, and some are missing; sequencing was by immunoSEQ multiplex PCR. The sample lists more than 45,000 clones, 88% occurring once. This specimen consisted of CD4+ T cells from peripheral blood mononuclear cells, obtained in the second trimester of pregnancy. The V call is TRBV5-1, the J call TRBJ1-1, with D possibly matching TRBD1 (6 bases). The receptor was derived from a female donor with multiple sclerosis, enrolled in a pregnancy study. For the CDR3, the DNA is TGCGCCAGCAGCTTGTCCCAGGGGAGCACTGAAGCTTTCTTT. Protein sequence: CASSLSQGSTEAFF.